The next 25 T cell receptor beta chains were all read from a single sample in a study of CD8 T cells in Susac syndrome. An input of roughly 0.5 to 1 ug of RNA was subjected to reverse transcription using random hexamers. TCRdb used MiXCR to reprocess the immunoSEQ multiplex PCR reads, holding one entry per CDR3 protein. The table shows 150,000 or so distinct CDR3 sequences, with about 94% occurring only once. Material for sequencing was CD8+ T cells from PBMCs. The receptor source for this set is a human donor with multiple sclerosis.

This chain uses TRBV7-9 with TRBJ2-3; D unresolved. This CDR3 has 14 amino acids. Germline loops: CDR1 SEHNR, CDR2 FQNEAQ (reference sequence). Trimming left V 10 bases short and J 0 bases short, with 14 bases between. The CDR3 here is CATLRVSSTDTQYF. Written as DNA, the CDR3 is TGTGCCACCCTGAGAGTCTCTAGCACAGATACGCAGTATTTT.

The CDR3 is CSARPTSGQETQYF. In DNA form, the CDR3 reads TGCAGTGCTAGACCTACTAGCGGACAAGAGACCCAGTACTTC. The chain couples TRBV20-1 to TRBJ2-5; TRBD2 aligns across 8 bases. The trim removed 2 bases at V and 2 bases at J, leaving 4 bases unmatched. There are 14 residues in the CDR3. The germline V gene encodes CDR1 DFQATT and CDR2 SNEGSKA (reference sequence).

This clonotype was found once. The DNA of the CDR3 is TGTGCCAGCAGTTACTCCGACACGATGAACACTGAAGCTTTCTTT. Its translation is CASSYSDTMNTEAFF. V and J are TRBV6-5 and TRBJ1-1, with unresolved D. CDR1 is MNHEY, CDR2 SVGAGI, per germline. V was cut by 0 bases and J by 0 bases, with 8 bases left in between. The CDR3 runs to 15 residues.

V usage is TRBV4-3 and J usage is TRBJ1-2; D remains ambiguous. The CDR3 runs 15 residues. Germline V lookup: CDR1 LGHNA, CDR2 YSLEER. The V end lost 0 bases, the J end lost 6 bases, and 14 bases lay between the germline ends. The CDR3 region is CASSQERTSRDGYTF. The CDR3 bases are TGCGCCAGCAGCCAAGAAAGGACTTCCCGGGATGGCTACACCTTC.

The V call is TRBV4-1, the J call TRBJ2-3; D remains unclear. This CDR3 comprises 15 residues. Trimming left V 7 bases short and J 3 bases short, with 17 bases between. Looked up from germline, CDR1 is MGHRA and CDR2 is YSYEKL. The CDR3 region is CASKGELGRTDTQYF. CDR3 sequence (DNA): TGCGCCAGCAAAGGAGAGCTCGGACGTACAGATACGCAGTATTTT.

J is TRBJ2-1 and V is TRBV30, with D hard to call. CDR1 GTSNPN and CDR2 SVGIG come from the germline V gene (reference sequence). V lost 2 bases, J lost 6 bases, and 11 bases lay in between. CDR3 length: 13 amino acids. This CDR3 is CAWSSANSNEQFF. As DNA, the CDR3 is TGTGCCTGGAGTAGCGCTAACAGCAATGAGCAGTTCTTC. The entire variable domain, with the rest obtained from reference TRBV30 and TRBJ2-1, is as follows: SQTIHQWPATLVQPVGSPLSLECTVEGTSNPNLYWYRQAAGRGLQLLFYSVGIGQISSEVPQNLSASRPQDRQFILSSKKLLLSDSGFYLCAWSSANSNEQFFGPGTRLTVL.

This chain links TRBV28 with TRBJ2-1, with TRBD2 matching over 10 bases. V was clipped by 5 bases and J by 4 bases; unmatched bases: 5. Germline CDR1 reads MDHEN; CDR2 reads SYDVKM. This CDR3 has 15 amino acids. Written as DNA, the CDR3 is TGTGCCAGCAGTCAGCGGGGGGGCATGTACAATGAGCAGTTCTTC. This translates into CASSQRGGMYNEQFF.

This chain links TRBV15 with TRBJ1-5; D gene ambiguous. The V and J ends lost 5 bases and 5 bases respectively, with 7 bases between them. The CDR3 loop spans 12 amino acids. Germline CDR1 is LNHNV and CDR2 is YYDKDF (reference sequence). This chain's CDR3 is CATSPLDQPQHF. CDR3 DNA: TGTGCCACCAGCCCCCTCGATCAGCCCCAGCATTTT.

CDR3 coding DNA: TGTGCCAGCAGTTTAACAGGGGAGGGATTCCAGCCCCAGCATTTT. Residues: CASSLTGEGFQPQHF. The V and J genes are TRBV27 and TRBJ1-5; 7 nucleotides align to TRBD1. V lost 2 bases and J lost 7; bases outside the gene matches: 8. CDR3 length equals 15 residues. The germline V gene has CDR1 MNHEY and CDR2 SMNVEV (reference sequence).

The CDR3 coding sequence is TGTGCCAGCAGTGAAGACGAGGGGGTGTCCACAGATACGCAGTATTTT. As protein: CASSEDEGVSTDTQYF. The V and J genes are TRBV2 and TRBJ2-3; D possibly corresponds to TRBD1 (6 bases). The V gene lost 1 base and the J gene lost 2 bases, with 13 bases spanning the gap. This CDR3 contains 16 residues. Germline V lookup: CDR1 SNHLY, CDR2 FYNNEI.

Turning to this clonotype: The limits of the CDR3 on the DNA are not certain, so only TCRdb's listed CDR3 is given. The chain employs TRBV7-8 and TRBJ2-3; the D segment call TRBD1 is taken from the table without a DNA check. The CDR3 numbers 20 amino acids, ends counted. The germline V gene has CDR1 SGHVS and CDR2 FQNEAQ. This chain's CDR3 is CASSLVVTTPSTLGTDTQYF.

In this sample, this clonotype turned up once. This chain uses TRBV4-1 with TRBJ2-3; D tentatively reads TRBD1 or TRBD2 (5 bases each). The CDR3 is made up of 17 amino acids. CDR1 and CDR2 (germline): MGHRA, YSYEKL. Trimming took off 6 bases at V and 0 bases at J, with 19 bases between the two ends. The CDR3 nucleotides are TGCGCCAGCAGGGTCCATTCCGGGACGGCTAGCACAGATACGCAGTATTTT. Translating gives CASRVHSGTASTDTQYF.

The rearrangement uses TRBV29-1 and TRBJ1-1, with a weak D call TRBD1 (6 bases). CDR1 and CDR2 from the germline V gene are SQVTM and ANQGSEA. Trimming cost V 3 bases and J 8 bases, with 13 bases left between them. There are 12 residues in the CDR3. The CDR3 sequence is CSVERGGQEAFF. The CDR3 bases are TGCAGCGTTGAGCGTGGAGGACAGGAAGCTTTCTTT.

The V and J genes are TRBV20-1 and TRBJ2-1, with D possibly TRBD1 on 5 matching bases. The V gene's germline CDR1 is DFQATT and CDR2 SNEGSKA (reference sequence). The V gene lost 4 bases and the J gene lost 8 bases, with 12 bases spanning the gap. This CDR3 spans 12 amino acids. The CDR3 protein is CSAIEGADEQFF. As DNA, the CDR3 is TGCAGTGCTATCGAAGGGGCCGATGAGCAGTTCTTC.

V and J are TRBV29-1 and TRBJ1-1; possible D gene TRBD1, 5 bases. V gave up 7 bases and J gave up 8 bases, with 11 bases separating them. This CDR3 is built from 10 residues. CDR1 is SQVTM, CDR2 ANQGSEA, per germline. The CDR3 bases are TGCAGCGCCGGGACGGACGAAGCTTTCTTT. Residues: CSAGTDEAFF.

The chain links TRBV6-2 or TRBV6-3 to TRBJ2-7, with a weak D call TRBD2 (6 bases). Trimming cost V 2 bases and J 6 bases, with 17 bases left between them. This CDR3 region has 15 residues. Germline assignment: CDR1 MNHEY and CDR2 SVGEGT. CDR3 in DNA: TGTGCCAGCAGTTACCCCGGCGGGGCTTCTGGCGAGCAGTACTTC. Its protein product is CASSYPGGASGEQYF.

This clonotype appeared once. This CDR3 is CASSETLTGGSPLHF. In DNA, the CDR3 is TGTGCCAGCAGTGAAACCTTGACTGGCGGTTCACCCCTCCACTTT. The chain uses TRBV6-4 and TRBJ1-6; D remains unclear. The CDR3 extends over 15 amino acids. Germline lookup yields CDR1 MRHNA and CDR2 SNTAGT. The ends were cut back, 3 bases at V and 9 bases at J, with 15 bases in the middle.

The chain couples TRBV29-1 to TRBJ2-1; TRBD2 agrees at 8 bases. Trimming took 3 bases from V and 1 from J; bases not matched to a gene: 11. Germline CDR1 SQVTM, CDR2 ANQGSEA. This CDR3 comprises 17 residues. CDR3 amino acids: CSVEFPGGGSSYNEQFF. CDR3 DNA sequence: TGCAGCGTTGAGTTCCCGGGAGGGGGGAGTTCCTACAATGAGCAGTTCTTC.

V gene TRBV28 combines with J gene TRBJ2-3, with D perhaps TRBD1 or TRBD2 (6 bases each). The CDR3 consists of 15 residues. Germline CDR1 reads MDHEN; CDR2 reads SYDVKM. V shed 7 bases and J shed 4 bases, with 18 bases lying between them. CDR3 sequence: CASTLYRGLPDTQYF. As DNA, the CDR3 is TGTGCCAGCACACTATACCGGGGGCTCCCAGATACGCAGTATTTT.

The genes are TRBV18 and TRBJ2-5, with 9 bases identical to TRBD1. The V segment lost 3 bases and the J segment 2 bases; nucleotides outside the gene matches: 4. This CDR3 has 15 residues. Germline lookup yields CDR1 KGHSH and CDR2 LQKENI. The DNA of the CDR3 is TGTGCCAGCTCACCGGGACAGGGACTGCAAGAGACCCAGTACTTC. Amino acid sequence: CASSPGQGLQETQYF.

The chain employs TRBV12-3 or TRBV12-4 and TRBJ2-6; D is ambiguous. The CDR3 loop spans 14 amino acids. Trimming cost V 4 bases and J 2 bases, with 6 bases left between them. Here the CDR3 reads CASSSRTGANVLTF. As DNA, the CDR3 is TGTGCCAGCAGTTCGAGGACTGGGGCCAACGTCCTGACTTTC.

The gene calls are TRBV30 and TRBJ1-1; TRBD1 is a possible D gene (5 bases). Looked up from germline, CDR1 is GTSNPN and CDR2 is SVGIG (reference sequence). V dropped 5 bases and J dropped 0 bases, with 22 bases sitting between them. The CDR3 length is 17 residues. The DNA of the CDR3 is TGTGCCTGGGCCCACAGGATCATGGGCCCAATGAACACTGAAGCTTTCTTT. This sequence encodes CAWAHRIMGPMNTEAFF.

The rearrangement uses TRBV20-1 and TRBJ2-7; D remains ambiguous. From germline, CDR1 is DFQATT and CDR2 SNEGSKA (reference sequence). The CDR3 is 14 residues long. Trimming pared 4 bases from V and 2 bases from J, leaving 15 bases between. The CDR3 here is CSAIVHQQTYEQYF. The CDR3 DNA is TGCAGTGCTATTGTCCACCAGCAGACCTACGAGCAGTACTTC.

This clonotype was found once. CDR3 bases: TGCAGTGCTACGGGGGACAGCGCCTACGAGCAGTACTTC. Amino acid sequence: CSATGDSAYEQYF. The chain recombines TRBV20-1 with TRBJ2-7; perhaps TRBD1 as D (7 bases). V lost 4 bases, J lost 2 bases, and 12 bases lay in between. The germline V gene has CDR1 DFQATT and CDR2 SNEGSKA (reference sequence). The CDR3 spans 13 residues.

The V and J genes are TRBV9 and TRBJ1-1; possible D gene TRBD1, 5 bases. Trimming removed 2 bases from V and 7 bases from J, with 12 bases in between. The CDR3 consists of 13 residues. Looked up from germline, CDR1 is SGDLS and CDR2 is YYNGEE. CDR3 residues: CASSVGGVDEAFF. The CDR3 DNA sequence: TGTGCCAGCAGCGTTGGGGGGGTTGATGAAGCTTTCTTT.